The entry below gives a single T cell receptor beta chain sequence along with its context. J lost 3 bases, V lost 2 bases, and 7 bases had no gene match. Germline CDR1 reads MNHNS; CDR2 reads SASEGT. CDR3 length: 16 residues. The sample is drawn from a study of blood T cell repertoires in COVID-19. Using immunoSEQ multiplex PCR, the repertoire was profiled, and TCRdb retains in-frame clones only, with some absent. The table records approximately 62,000 clones, 65% to 85% of them present only once. This receptor was obtained from a woman aged 45-60 years with active or convalescent COVID-19. The chain is built from TRBV6-1 and TRBJ1-5; 7 bases align to TRBD1. The sequencing input was peripheral blood. CDR3 in amino acids: CASSELNRGYNQPQHF. The CDR3 region has the DNA TGTGCCAGCAGTGAACTTAACAGGGGATACAATCAGCCCCAGCATTTT.